This TCR beta chain was sequenced for a study of blood T cell repertoires in COVID-19 (TCRdb year 2020). Regarding the research as a whole: Samples from collaborators originated in the United States, Italy and Spain and spanned both the acute and convalescent phases of COVID-19. The sample metadata nearly always contained a de-identified subject ID, COVID-19 status, age in years and sex. The repertoires were released in a freely available public database meant as a resource for research on the immune response to SARS-CoV-2. Where available, HLA class I and class II types were obtained from metadata supplied by the sample provider rather than from assay-based typing. Samples came from the ongoing ImmuneRACE study (first 160 participants) plus 1,254 subjects from 6 global collaborators. The dataset comprised deeply sampled blood TCRbeta repertoires from subjects exposed to, actively infected with, or recovered from COVID-19. The material from the prospective study consisted of cDNA or gDNA derived from T cells, B-cell-depleted T cells, or PBMCs. What the research found in general, with its limitations: Clinical and demographic metadata were provided uncurated, with the amount varying by source and participant.

In Seattle, one collaborating source enrolled patients while the infection was active and tracked those patients longitudinally over the course of disease. Collaborating institutions collected whole blood in K2EDTA tubes following their own protocols. For TCRbeta analysis, collaborator samples were shipped as frozen whole blood, as isolated PBMCs, or as DNA extracted from either sample type. For this clone: This clone's antigen is unknown. There are no base qualities to consult, and no much larger clone falls within one base.

TCRbeta CDR3 regions were amplified from genomic DNA using the immunoSEQ Assay, a bias-controlled multiplex PCR. The authors' pipeline ran thus. The number of nucleated cells in each sample was estimated by amplification of reference gene primers within the assay. Sequence reads were collapsed and filtered to measure the absolute abundance of every unique TCRbeta CDR3 rearrangement. For each sample, productive Simpson clonality was calculated as the square root of Simpson's diversity index over productive rearrangements. This immuneACCESS table, as held by TCRdb, lists in-frame sequences with V and J called but not all clones. Of the missing ones, under half trace to an unresolved V gene in checked studies; the others have no known cause. V and J calls and clone size follow that table, whereas D and trimming were derived from the DNA. Recorded for this sample are roughly 440,000 clones; about 91% of them occurred a single time. Around 12% of the sample goes to the ten largest clones.

Including the terminal cysteine and phenylalanine, the CDR3 comprises 13 residues. Only the CDR3 region is kept as DNA, spanning 39 bases read in frame from base 1. The germline ends are 6 bases apart after V is trimmed by 3 bases and J by 0 bases. Per the germline V gene, SGHDT is the CDR1 and YYEEEE is the CDR2. The source is a woman aged 50 to 60 with COVID-19, enrolled during active disease. Sample: peripheral blood. This chain is built from TRBV5-6 and TRBJ2-5; too little of a D gene remains to name it. The CDR3 in this case is CASSSRDQETQYF. The DNA sequence is as follows: TGTGCCAGCAGCTCCCGGGACCAAGAGACCCAGTACTTC. The full variable domain, completed from the reference TRBV5-6 and TRBJ2-5 proteins outside the CDR3, reads DAGVTQSPTHLIKTRGQQVTLRCSPKSGHDTVSWYQQALGQGPQFIFQYYEEEERQRGNFPDRFSGHQFPNYSSELNVNALLLGDSALYLCASSSRDQETQYFGPGTRLLVL.